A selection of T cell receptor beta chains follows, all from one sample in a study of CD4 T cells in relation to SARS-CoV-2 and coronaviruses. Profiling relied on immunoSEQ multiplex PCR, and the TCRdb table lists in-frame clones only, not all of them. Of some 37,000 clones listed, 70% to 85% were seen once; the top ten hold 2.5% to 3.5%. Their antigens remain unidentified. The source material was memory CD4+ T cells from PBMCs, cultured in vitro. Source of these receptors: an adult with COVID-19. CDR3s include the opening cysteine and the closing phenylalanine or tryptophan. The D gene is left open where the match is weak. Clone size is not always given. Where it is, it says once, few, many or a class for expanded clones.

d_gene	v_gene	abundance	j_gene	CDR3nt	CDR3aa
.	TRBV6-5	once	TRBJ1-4	TGTGCCAGCAGTTACAACAGTAATGAAAAACTGTTTTTT	CASSYNSNEKLFF
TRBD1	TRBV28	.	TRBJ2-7	TGTGCCAGCCATGGGACAGGGGACTCCTACGAGCAGTACTTC	CASHGTGDSYEQYF
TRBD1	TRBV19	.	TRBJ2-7	TGTGCCAGTAGTAGTCCGGGACAGGGAAACTACGAGCAGTACTTC	CASSSPGQGNYEQYF
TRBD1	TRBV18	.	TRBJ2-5	TGTGCCAGCTCACCACCATGGACAGGGGTCGAGGAGACCCAGTACTTC	CASSPPWTGVEETQYF
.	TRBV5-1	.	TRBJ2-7	TGCGCCAGCAGCTTGGCGTCAGGGGCTGCCTACGAGCAGTACTTC	CASSLASGAAYEQYF
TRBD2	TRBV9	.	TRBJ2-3	TGTGCCAGCAGCGCCAGGGGAGGGCCTAGCGGGGGACACACAGATACGCAGTATTTT	CASSARGGPSGGHTDTQYF
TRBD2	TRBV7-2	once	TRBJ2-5	TGTGCCAGCAGGGACCCCGGGACTAGTCCATCCCAGTACTTC	CASRDPGTSPSQYF
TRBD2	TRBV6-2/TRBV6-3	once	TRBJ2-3	TGTGCCAGCAGTTATGAGGGTAGCGGGAGCCGCACAGATACGCAGTATTTT	CASSYEGSGSRTDTQYF
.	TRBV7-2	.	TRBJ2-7	TGTGCCAGCAGCCGAGGATACGAGCAGTACTTC	CASSRGYEQYF
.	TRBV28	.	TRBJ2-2	TGTGCCAGCAGTACCAATGGCGCTTGGGAGCTGTTTTTT	CASSTNGAWELFF
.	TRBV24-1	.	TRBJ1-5	TGTGCCACCAGTGATTCTAAGGCCTGGGGGAAAGATCAGCCCCAGCATTTT	CATSDSKAWGKDQPQHF
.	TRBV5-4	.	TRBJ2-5	TGTGCCAGCAGCTCCCGGGTGGGGGGCGTGTGGGAGACCCAGTACTTC	CASSSRVGGVWETQYF
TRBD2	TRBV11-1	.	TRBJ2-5	TGTGCCAGCAGCTTATTGCGGGGCGGGGGAGAGACCCAGTACTTC	CASSLLRGGGETQYF
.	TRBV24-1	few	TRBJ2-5	TGTGCCACCAGTTTGGGAGGGGACAGGCTTCAAGAGACCCAGTACTTC	CATSLGGDRLQETQYF
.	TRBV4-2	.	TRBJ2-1	TGTGCCAGCAGCCCCCAGATCAGACTAGTCCCCGATGAGCAGTTCTTC	CASSPQIRLVPDEQFF
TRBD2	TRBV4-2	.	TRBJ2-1	TGTGCCAGCAGCCAGGGCGAGCGGGAGGGACCCTACAATGAGCAGTTCTTC	CASSQGEREGPYNEQFF
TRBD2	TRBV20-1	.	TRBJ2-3	TGCAGTGCTAGTGGTCTAGCGGGAGGTTCGGATACGCAGTATTTT	CSASGLAGGSDTQYF
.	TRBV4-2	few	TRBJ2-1	TGTGCCAGCAGCCAACGTTCTAGCTCTGGTGAGCAGTTCTTC	CASSQRSSSGEQFF
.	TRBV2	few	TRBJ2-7	TGTGCCAGCAGTGAAGTAGGTGGGCGAGGAACCTACGAGCAGTACTTC	CASSEVGGRGTYEQYF
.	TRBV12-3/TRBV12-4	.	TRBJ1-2	TGTGCCAGCAGTTACACCCGTCTGGCTGGCTACACCTTC	CASSYTRLAGYTF
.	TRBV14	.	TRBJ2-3	TGTGCCAGCAGCCAAGGGGCTCTAGGCACAGATACGCAGTATTTT	CASSQGALGTDTQYF
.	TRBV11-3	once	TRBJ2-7	TGTGCCAGCAGCTTAGGGCCCCTCCGCGAGCAGTACTTC	CASSLGPLREQYF
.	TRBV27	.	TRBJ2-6	TGTGCCAGCAGTTTGTGGGAAGCCGGGGCCAACGTCCTGACTTTC	CASSLWEAGANVLTF
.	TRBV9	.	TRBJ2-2	TGTGCCAGCAGCGATAGGGGAGACACCGGGGAGCTGTTTTTT	CASSDRGDTGELFF
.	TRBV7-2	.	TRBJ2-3	TGTGCCAGCAGCCGCAACCCTCCCCCAGATACGCAGTATTTT	CASSRNPPPDTQYF
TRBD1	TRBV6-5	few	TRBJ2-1	TGTGCCAGCAGGGGACAGGGGGCCGATGAGCAGTTCTTC	CASRGQGADEQFF
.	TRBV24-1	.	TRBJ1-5	TGTGCCACCAGTGATGGAGGAGGTAAAGGACAGAATCAGCCCCAGCATTTT	CATSDGGGKGQNQPQHF
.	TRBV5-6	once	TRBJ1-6	TGTGCCAGCAGCTTGGAGCAGGATAATTCACCCCTCCACTTT	CASSLEQDNSPLHF
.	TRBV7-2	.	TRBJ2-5	TGTGCCAGCAGCTTAGCGTCCCAAGAGACCCAGTACTTC	CASSLASQETQYF
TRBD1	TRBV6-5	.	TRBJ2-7	TGTGCCAGCAGTTTGACCGGGACAGGGCGGTACGAGCAGTACTTC	CASSLTGTGRYEQYF
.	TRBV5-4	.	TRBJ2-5	TGTGCCAGCAGCACCGTCCCCAGGGGAGAAGAGACCCAGTACTTC	CASSTVPRGEETQYF
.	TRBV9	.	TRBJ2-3	TGTGCCAGCAGCCCGGCCCCGGGGACGGGTCAGAATACGCAGTATTTT	CASSPAPGTGQNTQYF
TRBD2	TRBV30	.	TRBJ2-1	TGTGCCTGGAGATTTAGCGGGAGGGCCGCTGAGCAGTTCTTC	CAWRFSGRAAEQFF
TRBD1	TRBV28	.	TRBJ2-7	TGTGCCAGCAACCAATCCAGGGGGCGCGTGTACTTC	CASNQSRGRVYF
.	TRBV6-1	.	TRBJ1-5	TGTGCCAGCAGTGAAGCAGGGGATGATCAGCCCCAGCATTTT	CASSEAGDDQPQHF
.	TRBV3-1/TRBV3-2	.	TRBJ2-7	TGTGCCAGCAGCCAAGATCGTCTTCCCAGCTCCTACGAGCAGTACTTC	CASSQDRLPSSYEQYF
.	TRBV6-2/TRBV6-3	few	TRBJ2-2	TGTGCCAGCAGCCGGACTATCGGGGACTCCGGGGAGCTGTTTTTT	CASSRTIGDSGELFF
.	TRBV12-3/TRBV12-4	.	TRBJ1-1	TGTGCCAGTCAACAGGAGCTAGAAGCTTTCTTT	CASQQELEAFF
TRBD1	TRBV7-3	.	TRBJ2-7	TGTGCCAGCAGCTTGGCCGGGACAGGGGGCTACGAGCAGTACTTC	CASSLAGTGGYEQYF
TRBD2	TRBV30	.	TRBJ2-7	TGTGCCTGGAGGAGGGGACTAGTGAAAGGGATAGACGAGCAGTACTTC	CAWRRGLVKGIDEQYF
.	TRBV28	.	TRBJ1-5	TGTGCCAGCAGTGCCGATCTGCGGGGGAGATATAGCAATCAGCCCCAGCATTTT	CASSADLRGRYSNQPQHF
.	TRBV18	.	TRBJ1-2	TGTGCCAGCTCACCACTTGACGGAGACGACTATGGCTACACCTTC	CASSPLDGDDYGYTF
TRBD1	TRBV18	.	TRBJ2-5	TGTGCCAGCTCACAGGGACAGGGGGCCGAGACCCAGTACTTC	CASSQGQGAETQYF
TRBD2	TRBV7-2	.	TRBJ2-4	TGTGCCAGCAGCTCCCGGGGGGGCCGAAACATTCAGTACTTC	CASSSRGGRNIQYF
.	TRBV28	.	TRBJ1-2	TGTGCCAGCACCTCGGGGAGCTATGGCTACACCTTC	CASTSGSYGYTF
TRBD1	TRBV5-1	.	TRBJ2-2	TGCGCCAGCAGCCGACCCGGACAGGGCCTAAAAACGAACACCGGGGAGCTGTTTTTT	CASSRPGQGLKTNTGELFF
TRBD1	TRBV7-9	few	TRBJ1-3	TGTGCCAGCAGCTTAGTGGACAGGCGAAACACCATATATTTT	CASSLVDRRNTIYF
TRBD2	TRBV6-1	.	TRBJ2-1	TGTGCCAGCAGTGATTTCCCTTTAGCGGGGAGTGGAGATGAGCAGTTCTTC	CASSDFPLAGSGDEQFF
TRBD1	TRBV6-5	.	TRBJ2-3	TGTGCCAGCGAAGGACAGGCCACAGATACGCAGTATTTT	CASEGQATDTQYF
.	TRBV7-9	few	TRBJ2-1	TGTGCCAGCAGCTTAGACGGGAGCCGCGCACATGAGCAGTTCTTC	CASSLDGSRAHEQFF
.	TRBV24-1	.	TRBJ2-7	TGTGCCACCAGTGATCCCGGGGTTAAGGAGCAGTACTTC	CATSDPGVKEQYF
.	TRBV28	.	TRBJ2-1	TGTGCCAGCAGTCCCCTCATAGAGGGCAACAATGAGCAGTTCTTC	CASSPLIEGNNEQFF
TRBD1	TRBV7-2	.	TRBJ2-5	TGTGCCAGCAGCTTCCCACAGGGGCGCTACCAAGAGACCCAGTACTTC	CASSFPQGRYQETQYF
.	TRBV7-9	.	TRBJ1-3	TGTGCCAGCAGCCCGCAGGGAGGGACCTACTCTGGAAACACCATATATTTT	CASSPQGGTYSGNTIYF
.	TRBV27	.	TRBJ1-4	TGTGCCAGCAGCTACGGGGGATTTAATGAAAAACTGTTTTTT	CASSYGGFNEKLFF
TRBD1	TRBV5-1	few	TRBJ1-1	TGCGCCAGCAGCATGGACAGGGACACTGAAGCTTTCTTT	CASSMDRDTEAFF
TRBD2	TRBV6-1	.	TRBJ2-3	TGTGCCAGCAGTGTCCCTAGACTAGCTAGCACAGATACGCAGTATTTT	CASSVPRLASTDTQYF
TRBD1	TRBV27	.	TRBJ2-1	TGTGCCAGCAGTCTCGGACAGGGGGATATCTACAATGAGCAGTTCTTC	CASSLGQGDIYNEQFF
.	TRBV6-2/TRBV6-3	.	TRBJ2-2	TGTGCCAGCAGTTACTCTGCCAGTGAGTCCACCGGGGAGCTGTTTTTT	CASSYSASESTGELFF
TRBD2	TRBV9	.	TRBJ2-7	TGTGCCAGCAGCCCTTCGGGACTAGCGGTGACAGAGCAGTACTTC	CASSPSGLAVTEQYF